This passage covers 26 T cell receptor beta chains from one sample sequenced in a study of blood T cell repertoires in COVID-19. The data were produced by immunoSEQ multiplex PCR, yet TCRdb's version contains in-frame clones alone and is incomplete. The profile shows some 350,000 clones, about 90% of them singletons. Sequencing used peripheral blood. All receptors come from a woman between 18 and 30 years old who had recovered from COVID-19.

The chain recombines TRBV5-6 with TRBJ1-1; D gene uncertain. Germline assignment: CDR1 SGHDT and CDR2 YYEEEE. V lost 2 bases, J lost 8 bases, and 10 bases lay in between. The CDR3 has 12 amino acids. The DNA for the CDR3 is TGTGCCAGCAGCTTCCGCTATTTCGAAGCTTTCTTT. This sequence encodes CASSFRYFEAFF.

The chain couples TRBV5-1 to TRBJ2-2; the match to TRBD2 covers 13 bases. The CDR3 contains 17 residues. Germline V gene data show CDR1 as SGHRS and CDR2 as YFSETQ. With 4 bases clipped from V and 8 bases from J, the junction kept 11 bases outside the gene matches. As DNA, the CDR3 is TGCGCCAGCAGCCCGGGACTAGCGGGATCTGGAGCTGGGGAGCTGTTTTTT. Its protein is CASSPGLAGSGAGELFF.

The J gene is TRBJ2-7, the V gene TRBV30; TRBD1 agrees at 10 bases. V was pared by 5 bases and J by 6 bases, with 4 bases of the junction left unmatched. The CDR3 totals 12 residues. CDR1 is GTSNPN, CDR2 SVGIG, per germline (reference sequence). Here the CDR3 DNA reads TGTGCCTGGGGGACAGGGGAGTCCGAGCAGTACGTC. Amino acids: CAWGTGESEQYV.

This chain joins TRBV7-2 and TRBJ2-7, with a possible D match to TRBD2 (6 bases). With 1 base removed from V and 1 base from J, the gap between germline ends came to 11 bases. This CDR3 spans 15 amino acids. Germline V gene lookup returns CDR1 SGHTA and CDR2 FQGNSA. CDR3 coding DNA: TGTGCCAGCAGCTTAGAGGCTAGCGCATCCTACGAGCAGTACGTC. This gives the protein CASSLEASASYEQYV.

The V gene is TRBV19, the J gene TRBJ2-1, with 9 positions matching TRBD2. With 5 bases clipped from V and 10 bases from J, the junction kept 15 bases outside the gene matches. The CDR3 totals 16 residues. Per germline, CDR1 LNHDA and CDR2 SQIVND (reference sequence). The CDR3 spells CASSPTLAGAGVEQFF. The CDR3 DNA reads TGTGCCAGTAGTCCGACTTTAGCGGGAGCCGGCGTGGAGCAGTTCTTC.

The gene calls are TRBV7-2 and TRBJ2-5, with TRBD2 matching over 8 bases. This CDR3 comprises 14 residues. Trimming cost V 1 base and J 4 bases; bases outside gene matches: 2. Germline V gene lookup returns CDR1 SGHTA and CDR2 FQGNSA. The CDR3 loop is CASSLVAGGETQYF. The CDR3 bases are TGTGCCAGCAGCTTAGTTGCGGGAGGAGAGACCCAGTACTTC.

CDR3 loop: CASSLSPRTTAGYNEQFF. In DNA, the CDR3 is TGCGCCAGCAGCTTGAGTCCGAGGACAACCGCAGGCTACAATGAGCAGTTCTTC. The genes are TRBV5-1 and TRBJ2-1; maybe TRBD1 (5 bases). The CDR3 consists of 18 residues. V lost 1 base to trimming and J lost 3 bases, with 20 bases between them. Germline CDR1 is SGHRS and CDR2 is YFSETQ.

V usage is TRBV7-2 and J usage is TRBJ1-5; maybe TRBD1 (6 bases). V lost 5 bases, J lost 3 bases, and 14 bases lay in between. This CDR3 has 15 residues. CDR1 is SGHTA, CDR2 FQGNSA, per germline. The CDR3: CASSPLQGINQPQHF. DNA of the CDR3: TGTGCCAGCAGCCCACTACAGGGAATCAATCAGCCCCAGCATTTT. The full variable domain, in which reference TRBV7-2 and TRBJ1-5 provide the parts outside the CDR3, is GAGVSQSPSNKVTEKGKDVELRCDPISGHTALYWYRQSLGQGLEFLIYFQGNSAPDKSGLPSDRFSAERTGGSVSTLTIQRTQQEDSAVYLCASSPLQGINQPQHFGDGTRLSIL.

As to this clone: Other DNA variants within this sample encode the same CDR3. The V gene is TRBV30, the J gene TRBJ1-3; D is uncertain. Trimming left V 0 bases short and J 0 bases short, with 9 bases between. The CDR3 covers 15 residues. Germline CDR1 is GTSNPN and CDR2 is SVGIG (reference sequence). DNA of the CDR3: TGTGCCTGGAGTGTCGTCCGGTCCTCTGGAAACACCATATATTTT. Its protein product is CAWSVVRSSGNTIYF.

This clone was seen only once. The rearrangement links TRBV10-2 to TRBJ2-2; TRBD1 aligns across 8 bases. Trimming at V came to 6 bases and at J to 3 bases, leaving 3 bases not matched to a gene. The CDR3 extends over 14 amino acids. CDR1 is WSHSY, CDR2 SAAADI, per germline. DNA for the CDR3: TGCGCCAGCAGCCCGGGACAGGACACCGGGGAGCTGTTTTTT. Its protein is CASSPGQDTGELFF.

V and J are TRBV15 and TRBJ1-5; D is undetermined. The V gene lost 3 bases and the J gene lost 6 bases, with 12 bases spanning the gap. The CDR3 extends over 14 amino acids. The germline gives CDR1 LNHNV, CDR2 YYDKDF (reference sequence). The CDR3 nucleotides read TGTGCCACCAGCAGCTACCGAGGGATTCAGCCCCAGCATTTT. Translating gives CATSSYRGIQPQHF.

Points on this clone: Other DNA sequences within the sample encode an identical CDR3. The chain links TRBV5-1 to TRBJ1-4; 8 bases align to TRBD1. V trimming: 0 bases; J trimming: 8 bases; junction bases outside the gene matches: 6. The CDR3 length is 15 residues. Germline assignment: CDR1 SGHRS and CDR2 YFSETQ. The CDR3 sequence: CASSLGGQGGEKLFF. CDR3 nucleotide sequence: TGCGCCAGCAGCTTGGGCGGACAGGGAGGCGAAAAACTGTTTTTT.

The chain carries TRBV9 and TRBJ2-3, with 7 bases aligning to TRBD2. CDR3 length: 15 residues. In germline, CDR1 is SGDLS, CDR2 YYNGEE. V dropped 3 bases and J dropped 1; count of bases not matched to a gene: 5. CDR3 in amino acids: CASSALAVRTDTQYF. In DNA form, the CDR3 reads TGTGCCAGCAGCGCCCTAGCGGTCCGCACAGATACGCAGTATTTT.

The rearrangement uses TRBV3-1 (or the pseudogene TRBV3-2) and TRBJ1-1, with 8 bases aligning to TRBD1. The CDR3 spans 13 residues. V shed 0 bases and J 11 bases; nucleotides not matched to a gene: 5. The germline V gene encodes CDR1 LGHDT and CDR2 YNNKEL (reference sequence). CDR3 in DNA: TGTGCCAGCAGCCAAGATTGGACAGGGAAGGCTTTCTTT. This sequence encodes CASSQDWTGKAFF.

The rearrangement links TRBV5-1 to TRBJ2-2; 8 bases align to TRBD2. Germline V gene lookup returns CDR1 SGHRS and CDR2 YFSETQ. The V segment lost 4 bases and the J segment 5 bases; nucleotides outside the gene matches: 7. The CDR3 runs to 15 residues. The DNA of the CDR3 is TGCGCCAGCAGCGTGAGCGGGAGTGAAACCGGGGAGCTGTTTTTT. This encodes CASSVSGSETGELFF.

The CDR3 region is CASSGLAAGRDTQYF. DNA of the CDR3: TGTGCCAGCTCAGGACTAGCGGCGGGGAGAGATACGCAGTATTTT. V and J are TRBV27 and TRBJ2-3, with 10 bases lining up with TRBD2. Germline trimming cut 8 bases from V and 5 bases from J; bases unmatched to any gene: 10. This CDR3 spans 15 amino acids. Germline V CDR1 and CDR2: MNHEY, SMNVEV (reference sequence).

The rearrangement uses TRBV20-1 and TRBJ1-2, with D unresolved. Per germline, CDR1 DFQATT and CDR2 SNEGSKA (reference sequence). V shed 1 base and J shed 8 bases, with 5 bases lying between them. The length of the CDR3 is 10 residues. In DNA form, the CDR3 reads TGCAGTGCTAGAGTTGGCGGCTACACCTTC. It yields the protein CSARVGGYTF.

The J gene is TRBJ1-1, the V gene TRBV5-1; 9 bases align to TRBD1. Germline V gene data show CDR1 as SGHRS and CDR2 as YFSETQ. The CDR3 has 14 residues. J was trimmed by 6 bases and V by 4 bases; bases with no gene match: 7. In DNA form, the CDR3 reads TGCGCCAGCAGCAGAGACAGGGGGTTCGCTGAAGCTTTCTTT. It encodes CASSRDRGFAEAFF.

This rearrangement joins TRBV11-2 to TRBJ2-1, with a tentative D call TRBD2 (5 bases). CDR1 SGHAT and CDR2 FQNNGV come from the germline V gene. This CDR3 has 15 residues. V was pared by 6 bases and J by 0 bases, with 12 bases between. Written as DNA, the CDR3 is TGTGCCAGCAGGGAGGTCCTTAGCTCCTACAATGAGCAGTTCTTC. This codes for CASREVLSSYNEQFF. Together with reference TRBV11-2 and TRBJ2-1, the CDR3 gives the full variable domain: EAGVAQSPRYKIIEKRQSVAFWCNPISGHATLYWYQQILGQGPKLLIQFQNNGVVDDSQLPKDRFSAERLKGVDSTLKIQPAKLEDSAVYLCASREVLSSYNEQFFGPGTRLTVL.

The gene calls are TRBV2 and TRBJ2-2; 13 bases fit TRBD2. The CDR3 runs 17 residues. J lost 7 bases, V lost 7 bases, and 12 bases had no gene match. The germline CDR1 and CDR2 sequences are SNHLY and FYNNEI. CDR3 DNA sequence: TGTGCCAGCAATTTACTAGCGGGAGGGCTCGGAGGCGGGGAGCTGTTTTTT. Amino acids: CASNLLAGGLGGGELFF.

The CDR3 coding sequence is TGCAGTGCTAGCTTAACGGTTGAGCAGTTCTTC. Amino acid sequence: CSASLTVEQFF. The chain uses TRBV20-1 and TRBJ2-1; D unclear. Trimming stripped 3 bases from V and 9 bases from J, with 9 bases between. There are 11 residues in the CDR3. The germline gives CDR1 DFQATT, CDR2 SNEGSKA (reference sequence).

The chain combines TRBV29-1 with TRBJ2-3; a possible D gene is TRBD2 (6 bases). The germline CDR1 and CDR2 sequences are SQVTM and ANQGSEA. V lost 7 bases and J lost 5, with 22 bases in between. The length of the CDR3 is 15 residues. The CDR3 nucleotides are TGCAGCGGTGATGGGACTCCCCGTGGGGGAGATACGCAGTATTTT. Its translation: CSGDGTPRGGDTQYF.

This chain connects TRBV19 to TRBJ2-1; tentatively, D is TRBD2 (5 bases). With 2 bases removed from V and 4 bases from J, the gap between germline ends came to 12 bases. The CDR3 length is 15 residues. Germline values: CDR1 LNHDA, CDR2 SQIVND (reference sequence). The CDR3, as DNA: TGTGCCAGTAGTATAAAAGCGGCAGCGTACAATGAGCAGTTCTTC. This encodes CASSIKAAAYNEQFF.

The chain combines TRBV7-2 with TRBJ1-1; tentative D call: TRBD1 (5 bases). The V gene's germline CDR1 is SGHTA and CDR2 FQGNSA. This CDR3 region has 15 residues. V lost 5 bases and J 0 bases, leaving 13 bases between the germline ends. In DNA, the CDR3 is TGTGCCAGCAGCCCATGGACGGGGGTGAACACTGAAGCTTTCTTT. Protein product: CASSPWTGVNTEAFF. Supplemented by reference TRBV7-2 and TRBJ1-1, the full variable domain reads GAGVSQSPSNKVTEKGKDVELRCDPISGHTALYWYRQSLGQGLEFLIYFQGNSAPDKSGLPSDRFSAERTGGSVSTLTIQRTQQEDSAVYLCASSPWTGVNTEAFFGQGTRLTVV.

A single count supports this clone. J is TRBJ2-2 and V is TRBV4-3, with 7 bases identical to TRBD2. Germline values: CDR1 LGHNA, CDR2 YSLEER. J was trimmed by 5 bases and V by 0 bases; bases with no gene match: 6. CDR3 size: 16 residues. CDR3 loop: CASSQERTRQTGELFF. In nucleotides, the CDR3 is TGCGCCAGCAGCCAAGAAAGGACTAGACAAACCGGGGAGCTGTTTTTT.

CDR3 amino acids: CASSLGLAGVGDTQYF. The CDR3 DNA is TGTGCCAGCAGCTTAGGGCTAGCGGGAGTAGGAGATACGCAGTATTTT. The chain carries TRBV7-2 and TRBJ2-3; 10 positions match TRBD2. V was pared by 1 base and J by 5 bases, with 6 bases of the junction left unmatched. The CDR3 length is 16 residues. Germline CDR1 reads SGHTA; CDR2 reads FQGNSA. The complete variable domain, with remaining parts taken from reference TRBV7-2 and TRBJ2-3, reads GAGVSQSPSNKVTEKGKDVELRCDPISGHTALYWYRQSLGQGLEFLIYFQGNSAPDKSGLPSDRFSAERTGGSVSTLTIQRTQQEDSAVYLCASSLGLAGVGDTQYFGPGTRLTVL.